This TCR beta chain was obtained from a study of blood T cell repertoires in COVID-19. Study at large: PBMCs, B-cell-depleted T cells, or T cells were the source of the cDNA or gDNA that made up the material.

As handled by the study authors: Reference gene primer amplification in the assay estimated nucleated cell counts. TCRdb's copy holds only in-frame clones and misses some; the assay was immunoSEQ multiplex PCR. V and J calls plus clone size are reproduced from that table; the DNA served to infer D and trimming. This sample yields over 120,000 clones, of which 88% are seen a single time; less than 2% belongs to the top ten. In germline, CDR1 is SGDLS, CDR2 YYNGEE. The CDR3 contains 15 residues. V lost 0 bases to trimming and J lost 1 base; unmatched junction nucleotides: 1. This sequence was found in a man between 65 and 80 years old with acute or convalescent COVID-19. The sequenced sample was peripheral blood. This chain joins TRBV9 and TRBJ2-3; 8 bases line up with TRBD2. The CDR3: CASSVDSGGTDTQYF. The DNA of the CDR3 is TGTGCCAGCAGCGTAGATAGCGGGGGCACAGATACGCAGTATTTT.